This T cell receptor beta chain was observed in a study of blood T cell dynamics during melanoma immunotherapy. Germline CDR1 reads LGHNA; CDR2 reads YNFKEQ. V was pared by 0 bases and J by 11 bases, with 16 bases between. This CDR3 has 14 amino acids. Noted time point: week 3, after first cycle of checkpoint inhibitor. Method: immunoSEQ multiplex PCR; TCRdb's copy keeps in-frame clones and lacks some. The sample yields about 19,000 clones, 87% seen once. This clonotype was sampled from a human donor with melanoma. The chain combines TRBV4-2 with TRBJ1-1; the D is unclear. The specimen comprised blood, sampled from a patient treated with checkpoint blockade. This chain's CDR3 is CASSQDQGYSGAFF. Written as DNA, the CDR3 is TGTGCCAGCAGCCAAGATCAAGGTTATTCGGGGGCTTTCTTT.